Listed below are T cell receptor beta chains from one sample, sequenced in a study of T-cell memory formation after mild COVID-19. TCRdb recomputed calls from the 5' RACE reads with MiXCR, one row per CDR3 protein. Seen here are under 200,000 distinct CDR3 sequences, under 14% observed once, and the top ten hold 3.5% to 4%. Sequenced input: PBMCs or a T cell subset sorted from them (not recorded which). The receptors come from a man younger than 35 who had mild COVID-19 (a few samples of this study predate the infection). Cell type and time point are not known. Both conserved end residues are part of each CDR3. A D gene is named only where the DNA matches it firmly. Rows give clone size only sometimes, using once, few, many, or a class for an expanded clone.

TRBV11-2	few	TRBJ2-1	.	CASSLGMGTSSYNEQFF	TGTGCCAGCAGCTTAGGGATGGGGACGAGCTCCTACAATGAGCAGTTCTTC
TRBV3-1	.	TRBJ1-5	.	CASSLGWSNQPQHF	TGTGCCAGCAGCCTTGGGTGGAGCAATCAGCCCCAGCATTTT
TRBV19	.	TRBJ1-1	TRBD1	CASSRQGWTEAFF	TGTGCCAGTAGTCGACAGGGGTGGACTGAAGCTTTCTTT
TRBV4-3	many	TRBJ2-7	TRBD2	CASSPSGEGYEQYF	TGCGCCAGCAGCCCTAGCGGTGAAGGATACGAGCAGTACTTC
TRBV5-6	few	TRBJ2-6	TRBD1	CASSRTGGVLTF	TGTGCCAGCAGTCGGACAGGCGGCGTCCTGACTTTC
TRBV5-1	.	TRBJ2-1	TRBD1	CASSIGTAEVNEQFF	TGCGCCAGCAGCATCGGGACAGCAGAAGTTAATGAGCAGTTCTTC
TRBV4-2	few	TRBJ1-4	.	CASSQDFNEKLFF	TGTGCCAGCAGCCAAGATTTTAATGAAAAACTGTTTTTT
TRBV5-1	many	TRBJ2-6	.	CASRQAGGANVLTF	TGCGCCAGCCGACAGGCCGGCGGGGCCAACGTCCTGACTTTC
TRBV30	.	TRBJ1-4	.	CAWDGGGKLFF	TGTGCCTGGGATGGGGGGGGAAAACTGTTTTTT
TRBV18	.	TRBJ2-2	TRBD2	CASSPEDILAGPGELFF	TGTGCCAGCTCACCAGAGGATATACTAGCGGGGCCCGGGGAGCTGTTTTTT
TRBV20-1	.	TRBJ1-6	.	CSARTLNSPLHF	TGCAGTGCCCGGACCTTGAATTCACCCCTCCACTTT
TRBV29-1	.	TRBJ2-1	.	CSLRGTADLLYNEQFF	TGCAGCCTAAGGGGAACGGCGGACCTTTTATACAATGAGCAGTTCTTC
TRBV4-2	.	TRBJ2-2	.	CASSQGLLTGELFF	TGTGCCAGCAGCCAAGGCCTCCTCACCGGGGAGCTGTTTTTT
TRBV24-1	.	TRBJ2-2	.	CATREGRTANTGELFF	TGTGCCACCCGAGAGGGGAGAACAGCCAACACCGGGGAGCTGTTTTTT
TRBV7-2	many	TRBJ1-1	.	CASSSWAANTEAFF	TGTGCCAGCAGCTCCTGGGCAGCGAACACTGAAGCTTTCTTT
TRBV18	few	TRBJ2-5	TRBD1	CASSQIGQGPETQYF	TGTGCCAGCTCACAAATCGGACAGGGTCCAGAGACCCAGTACTTC
TRBV3-1	few	TRBJ1-3	.	CASSQVAGRNTIYF	TGTGCCAGCAGCCAAGTTGCAGGAAGGAACACCATATATTTT